This TCR beta chain was recovered during a study of cytomegalovirus exposure and HLA in healthy donors. Germline CDR1 and CDR2: PRHDT and FYEKMQ (reference sequence). V lost 1 base and J lost 5, with 17 bases in between. This CDR3 contains 17 residues. The repertoire was sequenced with immunoSEQ multiplex PCR; TCRdb's copy has only in-frame clones and lacks some. Among approximately 260,000 clones, around 85% were seen once, and the ten largest hold roughly 0.99%. Study-level findings and limits: The study put 160 or so TCR beta chains on its list as cytomegalovirus-associated.

In regard to this clone: No antigen is known for it.

The source of this sequence is a woman aged 18-29 years in good health and CMV-seronegative. The chain joins TRBV13 to TRBJ2-2; D uncertain. Input material: PBMCs. CDR3 residues: CASSLVLKTLDTGELFF. CDR3 DNA sequence: TGTGCCAGCAGCTTAGTCCTCAAGACACTTGATACCGGGGAGCTGTTTTTT.